The 20 T cell receptor beta chains below all came from one sample that was sequenced in a study of beta chain features in type 1 diabetes. Reverse transcription of all isolated RNA meant that expressed TCRB transcripts were sequenced. Here immunoSEQ multiplex PCR was the method, and the copy in TCRdb shows in-frame clones only, minus some. The table records 150,000 to 180,000 clones, approximately 8.1% of them present only once. The sequencing sample was made of central memory CD4+ T cells from blood. The receptors shown here come from a man aged 18 to 29 in good health.

The rearrangement joins TRBV11-2 to TRBJ1-1, with TRBD1 matching over 8 bases. J gave up 4 bases and V 5 bases, and 3 bases lay outside the gene matches. Germline CDR1 and CDR2: SGHAT and FQNNGV. The CDR3 covers 13 residues. The chain's CDR3 is CASSPGQGTEAFF. For the CDR3, the DNA is TGTGCCAGCAGCCCCGGACAGGGCACTGAAGCTTTCTTT.

J is TRBJ2-1 and V is TRBV6-1; a possible D gene is TRBD2 (6 bases). This CDR3 spans 15 amino acids. CDR1 MNHNS and CDR2 SASEGT come from the germline V gene. Trimming took off 5 bases at V and 0 bases at J, with 11 bases between the two ends. CDR3 residues: CASSWEASSYNEQFF. In DNA form, the CDR3 reads TGTGCCAGCAGTTGGGAGGCCAGCTCCTACAATGAGCAGTTCTTC.

The sample holds many counts of this clone. The chain carries TRBV28 and TRBJ1-1; D gene unclear. This CDR3 comprises 11 residues. In germline, CDR1 is MDHEN, CDR2 SYDVKM. Between the trimmed V and J ends, which lost 6 bases and 11 bases, there was a span of 13 bases. CDR3 region: CASSTRRDAFF. CDR3 nucleotide sequence: TGTGCCAGCAGCACAAGACGGGATGCTTTCTTT.

This clone was recorded a few times. V and J are TRBV4-3 and TRBJ2-3, with 8 nucleotides matching TRBD2. Trimming took 3 bases from V and 2 from J; bases not matched to a gene: 7. Per germline, CDR1 LGHNA and CDR2 YSLEER. This CDR3 has 16 residues. The DNA for the CDR3 is TGCGCCAGCAGCCAGACCCGGGGGGGATTCACAGATACGCAGTATTTT. Its protein is CASSQTRGGFTDTQYF.

This clone was seen a handful of times. The chain recombines TRBV5-6 with TRBJ2-2; TRBD2 matches 9 bases. This CDR3 is built from 17 residues. Trimming cost V 4 bases and J 2 bases; bases outside gene matches: 9. Germline V gives CDR1 SGHDT, CDR2 YYEEEE. This CDR3 is CASSPDSSGANTGELFF. The CDR3 coding sequence is TGTGCCAGCAGCCCCGACTCTAGCGGGGCTAACACCGGGGAGCTGTTTTTT.

The DNA of the CDR3 is TGTGCCAGCAGCTTAGGGCTAGCGGGGCTTGGGGGTGAGCAGTTCTTC. It specifies CASSLGLAGLGGEQFF. The genes are TRBV7-6 and TRBJ2-1; TRBD2 matches at 9 bases. V dropped 1 base and J dropped 9; count of bases not matched to a gene: 10. CDR1 is SGHVS and CDR2 is FNYEAQ in the germline V gene. The CDR3 length is 16 residues.

This chain links TRBV11-2 with TRBJ1-5; 7 bases map to TRBD1. Looked up from germline, CDR1 is SGHAT and CDR2 is FQNNGV. There are 14 residues in the CDR3. Trimming removed 5 bases from V and 5 bases from J; junction bases left unmatched: 6. The CDR3 loop is CASSLDRAHQPQHF. The CDR3 DNA reads as TGTGCCAGCAGCCTTGACAGGGCTCATCAGCCCCAGCATTTT.

This clone was seen many times. The V call is TRBV29-1, the J call TRBJ1-1, with 7 bases fitting TRBD1. CDR3 length: 12 amino acids. Germline CDR1 and CDR2: SQVTM and ANQGSEA. Losses at the gene ends were 7 bases for V and 4 bases for J; bases not matched to a gene: 6. The CDR3 bases are TGCAGCGCCCAGACAGGGATCACTGAAGCTTTCTTT. Translation gives CSAQTGITEAFF.

This clone was observed a few times. The chain uses TRBV5-1 and TRBJ2-2; D is perhaps TRBD1 (6 bases). Germline assignment: CDR1 SGHRS and CDR2 YFSETQ. V gave up 6 bases and J gave up 3 bases, with 12 bases separating them. The CDR3 covers 14 residues. In DNA form, the CDR3 reads TGCGCCAGCAAACCCAGGGGCGACACCGGGGAGCTGTTTTTT. Its protein is CASKPRGDTGELFF.

This clone was counted at least ten times. The CDR3 loop is CASSPRLASGELFF. Here the CDR3 DNA reads TGTGCCAGCTCACCACGACTAGCGAGCGGGGAGCTGTTTTTT. The chain combines TRBV18 with TRBJ2-2; 8 nucleotides line up with TRBD2. The germline V gene has CDR1 KGHSH and CDR2 LQKENI. The CDR3 is 14 amino acids. J gave up 7 bases and V 1 base, and 2 bases lay outside the gene matches. Full variable domain (outside the CDR3, taken from reference TRBV18 and TRBJ2-2): NAGVMQNPRHLVRRRGQEARLRCSPMKGHSHVYWYRQLPEEGLKFMVYLQKENIIDESGMPKERFSAEFPKEGPSILRIQQVVRGDSAAYFCASSPRLASGELFFGEGSRLTVL.

The rearrangement uses TRBV7-8 and TRBJ2-1; TRBD2 agrees at 10 bases. The CDR3 is made up of 17 amino acids. CDR1 is SGHVS, CDR2 FQNEAQ, per germline. The ends lost 2 bases at V and 3 bases at J; junction bases unmatched: 7. The CDR3 sequence: CASSLRASGGFYNEQFF. CDR3 DNA: TGTGCCAGCAGCTTAAGAGCTAGCGGGGGATTCTACAATGAGCAGTTCTTC.

This chain links TRBV28 with TRBJ2-4; D not certain. Trimming pared 5 bases from V and 3 bases from J, leaving 8 bases between. The V gene's germline CDR1 is MDHEN and CDR2 SYDVKM. The CDR3 runs 13 residues. This CDR3 is CASSPPIKNIQYF. The CDR3 DNA reads as TGTGCCAGCAGTCCCCCAATCAAAAACATTCAGTACTTC.

This chain links TRBV18 with TRBJ2-5; the D gene is possibly TRBD1 (6 bases). V shed 6 bases and J shed 3 bases, with 11 bases lying between them. The CDR3 runs to 13 residues. Germline assignment: CDR1 KGHSH and CDR2 LQKENI. The CDR3 protein is CASSRTEEETQYF. Written as DNA, the CDR3 is TGTGCCAGCTCGAGGACAGAGGAAGAGACCCAGTACTTC.

This clone was counted a few times. The chain uses TRBV6-5 and TRBJ1-1; possibly TRBD1 for D (6 bases). V was pared by 4 bases and J by 5 bases, with 8 bases between. CDR3 size: 12 residues. Germline-derived CDR1 and CDR2 are MNHEY and SVGAGI. This chain's CDR3 is CASSSGVTEAFF. For the CDR3, the DNA is TGTGCCAGCAGTTCAGGGGTGACTGAAGCTTTCTTT.

This clone occurred many times. The chain employs TRBV25-1 and TRBJ1-1; D call uncertain. The CDR3 is made up of 14 amino acids. Trimming cost V 0 bases and J 2 bases, with 7 bases left between them. The germline V gene encodes CDR1 MGHDK and CDR2 SYGVNS. The CDR3 sequence is CASSEYPTNTEAFF. The CDR3 DNA sequence: TGTGCCAGCAGTGAATACCCAACTAACACTGAAGCTTTCTTT. The variable domain in full, with the rest retrieved from reference TRBV25-1 and TRBJ1-1, is EADIYQTPRYLVIGTGKKITLECSQTMGHDKMYWYQQDPGMELHLIHYSYGVNSTEKGDLSSESTVSRIRTEHFPLTLESARPSHTSQYLCASSEYPTNTEAFFGQGTRLTVV.

The rearrangement uses TRBV2 and TRBJ2-7, with D possibly TRBD2 on 6 matching bases. Trimming pared 6 bases from V and 2 bases from J, leaving 17 bases between. From germline, CDR1 is SNHLY and CDR2 FYNNEI. CDR3 length: 15 residues. This CDR3 is CASRDLVGGPYEQYF. As DNA, the CDR3 is TGTGCCAGCAGGGACTTGGTGGGGGGACCCTACGAGCAGTACTTC.

The sample holds a few counts of this clone. V usage is TRBV5-1 and J usage is TRBJ2-7; TRBD2 is a possible D gene (5 bases). Per germline, CDR1 SGHRS and CDR2 YFSETQ. Trimming took off 4 bases at V and 2 bases at J, with 13 bases between the two ends. This CDR3 is built from 14 residues. In DNA form, the CDR3 reads TGCGCCAGCAGCAAGCAACTAGAGGCCTACGAGCAGTACTTC. It is translated as CASSKQLEAYEQYF.

This clone was seen more than once but under ten times. The chain uses TRBV5-4 and TRBJ2-4, with 11 bases that match TRBD2. The CDR3 covers 15 residues. Germline trimming cut 4 bases from V and 6 bases from J; bases unmatched to any gene: 6. CDR1 is SGHNT and CDR2 is YYREEE in the germline V gene (reference sequence). CDR3 protein: CASSQGLADRNIQYF. The CDR3 nucleotides read TGTGCCAGCAGCCAGGGACTAGCGGATAGAAACATTCAGTACTTC. Together with reference TRBV5-4 and TRBJ2-4, the CDR3 gives the full variable domain: ETGVTQSPTHLIKTRGQQVTLRCSSQSGHNTVSWYQQALGQGPQFIFQYYREEENGRGNFPPRFSGLQFPNYSSELNVNALELDDSALYLCASSQGLADRNIQYFGAGTRLSVL.

There are a few counts of this clone. This chain connects TRBV5-1 to TRBJ2-1, with 7 nucleotides matching TRBD2. Trimming removed 4 bases from V and 9 bases from J; junction bases left unmatched: 13. The CDR3 sequence is 15 residues long. Per the germline V gene, CDR1 is SGHRS and CDR2 is YFSETQ. CDR3 bases: TGCGCCAGCAGCCCCTCTAGCGGCCTATTAGGTGAGCAGTTCTTC. Its protein product is CASSPSSGLLGEQFF.

This clone was picked up a small number of times. This chain uses TRBV4-3 with TRBJ1-6; D might be TRBD1 (6 bases). Germline CDR1 reads LGHNA; CDR2 reads YSLEER. The CDR3 contains 15 residues. V lost 2 bases to trimming and J lost 7 bases, with 12 bases between them. This CDR3 reads CASSQRDNGNSPLHF. The CDR3 DNA is TGCGCCAGCAGCCAACGGGACAATGGGAATTCACCCCTCCACTTT.